This T cell receptor (beta chain) was sequenced for a study of shared clonotypes between healthy human individuals. Study observations and caveats: The study found about 5% of naive CD4 clonotypes shared across four donors.

Here immunoSEQ multiplex PCR was the method, and the copy in TCRdb shows in-frame clones only, minus some. Here the sample spans 2 million to 2.5 million clones, 85% to 95% being singletons. Worth noting for this clone: Its antigen is unknown. The sample carries other DNA sequences with the same CDR3.

Germline loops: CDR1 SNHLY, CDR2 FYNNEI. V lost 4 bases to trimming and J lost 6 bases, with 9 bases between them. The CDR3 consists of 13 residues. V and J are TRBV2 and TRBJ2-2; D possibly matches TRBD1 or TRBD2 (5 bases each). This TCR was recovered from a man younger than 30 in good health. The sequencing input was naive CD4+ T cells sorted from blood. Subset denoted: CD45RA+ positively selected. CDR3 sequence reads: CASSGQGAGELFF. The CDR3 coding sequence is TGTGCCAGCAGTGGGCAGGGAGCCGGGGAGCTGTTTTTT. Combining the CDR3 with reference TRBV2 and TRBJ2-2 gives the whole variable domain EPEVTQTPSHQVTQMGQEVILRCVPISNHLYFYWYRQILGQKVEFLVSFYNNEISEKSEIFDDQFSVERPDGSNFTLKIRSTKLEDSAMYFCASSGQGAGELFFGEGSRLTVL.